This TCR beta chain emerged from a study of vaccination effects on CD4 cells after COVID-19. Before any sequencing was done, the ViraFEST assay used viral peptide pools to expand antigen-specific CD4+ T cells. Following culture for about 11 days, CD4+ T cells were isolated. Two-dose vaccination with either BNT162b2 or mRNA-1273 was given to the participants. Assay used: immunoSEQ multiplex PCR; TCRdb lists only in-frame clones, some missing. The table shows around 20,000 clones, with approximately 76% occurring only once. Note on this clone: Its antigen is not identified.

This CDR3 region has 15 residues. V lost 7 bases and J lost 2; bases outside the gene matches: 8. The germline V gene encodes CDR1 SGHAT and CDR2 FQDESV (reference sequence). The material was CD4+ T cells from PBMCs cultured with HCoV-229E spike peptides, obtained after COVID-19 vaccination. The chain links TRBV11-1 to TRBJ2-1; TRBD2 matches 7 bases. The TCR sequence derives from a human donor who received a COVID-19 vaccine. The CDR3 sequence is CASTVQRGTYNEQFF. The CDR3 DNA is TGTGCCAGCACTGTCCAGCGGGGTACCTACAATGAGCAGTTCTTC.